Following are 26 T cell receptor beta chains from one sample sequenced in a study of T cell responses to AZD1222 COVID-19 vaccine (dated by TCRdb to the early 2020s). Reading the label with the study, this specimen's time point is: baseline before first vaccination. Receptor amplification or capture employed the immunoSEQ multiplex PCR assay. As stored in TCRdb, this immuneACCESS dataset retains in-frame rearrangements with V and J assigned. A fraction of the clones does not appear; measured against another copy, unresolved V genes explain less than half of the discrepancy, and the remainder lacks a known reason. Within this sample are around 150,000 clones, with 85% to 95% of them counted one time only. 1.5% to 2% of the sample goes to the ten largest clones. Specimen: peripheral blood, collected on day 0 of AZD1222 vaccination. These TCRs come from an adult in good health.

This clone was recorded once. The V and J genes are TRBV19 and TRBJ1-5; D is unresolved. Trimming took 6 bases from V and 5 from J, leaving 17 bases between them. Germline V gene sequence: CDR1 LNHDA, CDR2 SQIVND (reference sequence). The CDR3 extends over 15 amino acids. The CDR3 is CASRRRALRDQPQHF. DNA of the CDR3: TGTGCCAGTAGACGAAGGGCCCTTCGGGATCAGCCCCAGCATTTT.

The rearrangement links TRBV4-1 to TRBJ1-2, with D hard to call. Trimming stripped 3 bases from V and 5 bases from J, with 16 bases between. Germline V gene lookup returns CDR1 MGHRA and CDR2 YSYEKL. This CDR3 comprises 15 residues. CDR3: CASSQAPAAEYGYTF. In nucleotides, the CDR3 is TGCGCCAGCAGCCAGGCCCCGGCGGCAGAGTATGGCTACACCTTC.

This chain joins TRBV7-2 and TRBJ1-5; D uncertain. The CDR3 covers 14 residues. V lost 6 bases, J lost 4 bases, and 13 bases lay in between. In germline, CDR1 is SGHTA, CDR2 FQGNSA. The chain's CDR3 is CASRPALGNQPQHF. The CDR3 DNA is TGTGCCAGCAGGCCGGCCCTGGGTAATCAGCCCCAGCATTTT.

V gene TRBV6-5 combines with J gene TRBJ2-2; D is undetermined. The CDR3 runs 14 residues. V lost 0 bases and J 11 bases, leaving 13 bases between the germline ends. The V gene's germline CDR1 is MNHEY and CDR2 SVGAGI. As DNA, the CDR3 is TGTGCCAGCAGTTACTCGAACCGACCCTTTGAGCTGTTTTTT. Its translation: CASSYSNRPFELFF.

This clone was recorded only once. The chain is built from TRBV7-3 and TRBJ1-1; D is ambiguous. The CDR3 is 13 residues long. The ends were cut back, 5 bases at V and 0 bases at J, with 7 bases in the middle. Germline V gives CDR1 SGHTA, CDR2 FQGTGA. For the CDR3, the DNA is TGTGCCAGCAGCACTGGAATGAACACTGAAGCTTTCTTT. Residues: CASSTGMNTEAFF.

This clone came up once. The rearrangement links TRBV29-1 to TRBJ1-1; TRBD1 is a possible D gene (5 bases). Germline V gene data show CDR1 as SQVTM and CDR2 as ANQGSEA. Trimming removed 6 bases at V and 5 bases at J, with 16 bases between. The CDR3 loop spans 13 amino acids. This CDR3 is CSVAGHGRTEAFF. The CDR3 DNA is TGCAGCGTGGCTGGACATGGCCGGACTGAAGCTTTCTTT.

This sequence joins TRBV12-5 and TRBJ1-6; 7 bases are a match to TRBD1. Germline CDR1 reads LGHNT; CDR2 reads FRNRAP. The CDR3 is 14 amino acids. J was trimmed by 6 bases and V by 1 base; bases with no gene match: 0. In DNA form, the CDR3 reads TGTGCTAGTGGTTTGGGACAGGGTAATTCACCCCTCCACTTT. Its protein product is CASGLGQGNSPLHF.

This clone was recorded once. V and J are TRBV4-1 and TRBJ1-2, with 8 bases that match TRBD1. V was clipped by 3 bases and J by 4 bases; unmatched bases: 7. Germline-derived CDR1 and CDR2 are MGHRA and YSYEKL. The CDR3 totals 15 residues. Written as DNA, the CDR3 is TGCGCCAGCAGCCACGGTGGACAGGGTGGCTATGGCTACACCTTC. This sequence encodes CASSHGGQGGYGYTF.

The chain uses TRBV5-6 and TRBJ1-2, with TRBD1 as a possible D gene (6 bases). V was shortened by 6 bases and J by 8 bases, with 17 bases between the two germline ends. This CDR3 contains 13 residues. Germline assignment: CDR1 SGHDT and CDR2 YYEEEE. The CDR3 coding sequence is TGTGCCAGCACCTGGGGGCAGGGAGGAGGCTACACCTTC. Encoded protein: CASTWGQGGGYTF.

The chain is built from TRBV2 and TRBJ1-5; TRBD1 is a possible D gene (5 bases). The CDR3 runs to 14 residues. V was shortened by 6 bases and J by 9 bases, with 18 bases between the two germline ends. Germline-derived CDR1 and CDR2 are SNHLY and FYNNEI. CDR3 protein: CASRTDGAKLPQHF. Here the CDR3 DNA reads TGTGCCAGCAGGACAGATGGGGCTAAGTTGCCCCAGCATTTT.

This chain uses TRBV5-4 with TRBJ1-1; TRBD1 is a possible D gene (5 bases). Germline CDR1 is SGHNT and CDR2 is YYREEE (reference sequence). The V gene lost 4 bases and the J gene lost 5 bases, with 15 bases spanning the gap. CDR3 length: 14 residues. The CDR3 loop reads CASSPIGTGTEAFF. Here the CDR3 DNA reads TGTGCCAGCAGCCCGATAGGGACGGGGACTGAAGCTTTCTTT.

This sequence joins TRBV25-1 and TRBJ1-4; TRBD1 is a possible D gene (6 bases). V was trimmed by 7 bases and J by 7 bases, leaving 19 bases between them. The germline CDR1 and CDR2 sequences are MGHDK and SYGVNS. This CDR3 is 15 amino acids long. CDR3 DNA: TGTGCCAGCACTAATCCGAGGGGGGCTGGTGAAAAACTGTTTTTT. It is translated as CASTNPRGAGEKLFF.

The chain uses TRBV6-5 and TRBJ1-5; D remains ambiguous. The ends were cut back, 5 bases at V and 9 bases at J, with 20 bases in the middle. This CDR3 is 15 amino acids long. Germline-derived CDR1 and CDR2 are MNHEY and SVGAGI. In DNA, the CDR3 is TGTGCCAGCAGTCCCAGCACGCCCTTACCCTGGCCCCAGCATTTT. Translation gives CASSPSTPLPWPQHF.

The chain combines TRBV19 with TRBJ2-3; either TRBD1 or TRBD2 may supply D (6 bases each). There are 14 residues in the CDR3. V shed 5 bases and J shed 5 bases, with 14 bases lying between them. Germline V gene sequence: CDR1 LNHDA, CDR2 SQIVND (reference sequence). The CDR3 bases are TGTGCCAGTAGTTCAGGGGAGGATGGAGATACGCAGTATTTT. It translates to CASSSGEDGDTQYF. The whole variable domain, remainder taken from reference TRBV19 and TRBJ2-3, is DGGITQSPKYLFRKEGQNVTLSCEQNLNHDAMYWYRQDPGQGLRLIYYSQIVNDFQKGDIAEGYSVSREKKESFPLTVTSAQKNPTAFYLCASSSGEDGDTQYFGPGTRLTVL.

The rearrangement uses TRBV6-5 and TRBJ1-5; tentatively, D is TRBD1 (5 bases). The germline V and J ends were trimmed by 2 bases and 0 bases, with 8 bases remaining between them. Germline V lookup: CDR1 MNHEY, CDR2 SVGAGI. The CDR3 has 15 residues. In nucleotides, the CDR3 is TGTGCCAGCAGTTACCGACAGCATAGCAATCAGCCCCAGCATTTT. Translation: CASSYRQHSNQPQHF.

The V call is TRBV6-2 or TRBV6-3, the J call TRBJ2-1, with D hard to call. V was trimmed by 6 bases and J by 0 bases, leaving 12 bases between them. The CDR3 spans 15 residues. CDR1 is MNHEY, CDR2 SVGEGT, per germline. In nucleotides, the CDR3 is TGTGCCAGCAGCCGCGCTTCGAGCTCCTACAATGAGCAGTTCTTC. Its protein product is CASSRASSSYNEQFF.

In this sample, this clone turned up once. This chain uses TRBV7-2 with TRBJ2-5; D gene ambiguous. Trimming stripped 2 bases from V and 5 bases from J, with 9 bases between. In germline, CDR1 is SGHTA, CDR2 FQGNSA. This CDR3 contains 13 residues. As DNA, the CDR3 is TGTGCCAGCAGCTTAAGTCCCGGGGAGACCCAGTACTTC. It codes for CASSLSPGETQYF.

Comments on this clone: One junction end disagrees with the germline gene, perhaps due to a read error. The gene calls are TRBV6-2 or TRBV6-3 and TRBJ2-7; D possibly uses TRBD1 or TRBD2 (5 bases each). This CDR3 comprises 16 residues. CDR1 and CDR2 (germline): MNHEY, SVGEGT. The DNA of the CDR3 is TGTGCCAGCACTTACGGGAAGCAGCCCAGGGTGAACGAGCAGTACTTC. This encodes CASTYGKQPRVNEQYF.

V and J are TRBV9 and TRBJ1-6; the D gene is possibly TRBD1 (5 bases). Germline V gene sequence: CDR1 SGDLS, CDR2 YYNGEE. The CDR3 sequence is 13 residues long. V dropped 6 bases and J dropped 9 bases, with 13 bases sitting between them. The CDR3 here is CASNQGKGSPLHF. In nucleotides, the CDR3 is TGTGCCAGCAACCAGGGAAAAGGTTCACCCCTCCACTTT.

The chain employs TRBV30 and TRBJ2-7, with a weak D call TRBD1 (5 bases). The CDR3 loop spans 14 amino acids. Per the germline V gene, CDR1 is GTSNPN and CDR2 is SVGIG (reference sequence). V lost 0 bases and J 2 bases, leaving 11 bases between the germline ends. The DNA for the CDR3 is TGTGCCTGGAGTGTCCCAGGCAGGGCCTACGAGCAGTACTTC. It is translated as CAWSVPGRAYEQYF.

V and J are TRBV6-5 and TRBJ1-2, with D possibly being TRBD1 (5 bases). Germline V gene sequence: CDR1 MNHEY, CDR2 SVGAGI. CDR3 size: 12 residues. The V gene lost 4 bases and the J gene lost 8 bases, with 11 bases spanning the gap. The CDR3 loop reads CASSSGRGGYTF. The CDR3 DNA reads TGTGCCAGCAGTTCCGGCCGGGGGGGCTACACCTTC.

This clone was detected only once. The chain uses TRBV25-1 and TRBJ1-6; D unresolved. This CDR3 contains 16 residues. The germline CDR1 and CDR2 sequences are MGHDK and SYGVNS. V was cut by 3 bases and J by 4 bases, with 13 bases left in between. For the CDR3, the DNA is TGTGCCAGCAGTGAGGAAGACACCAGGTATAATTCACCCCTCCACTTT. Translating it yields CASSEEDTRYNSPLHF.

This sequence joins TRBV9 and TRBJ2-2, with 7 bases fitting TRBD2. Per germline, CDR1 SGDLS and CDR2 YYNGEE. This CDR3 contains 16 residues. J gave up 3 bases and V 0 bases, and 5 bases lay outside the gene matches. The DNA for the CDR3 is TGTGCCAGCAGCGTAGTAGCGGGCCCTCACACCGGGGAGCTGTTTTTT. This sequence encodes CASSVVAGPHTGELFF. Looking up the rest from reference TRBV9 and TRBJ2-2 gives the full variable domain: DSGVTQTPKHLITATGQRVTLRCSPRSGDLSVYWYQQSLDQGLQFLIQYYNGEERAKGNILERFSAQQFPDLHSELNLSSLELGDSALYFCASSVVAGPHTGELFFGEGSRLTVL.

There are a few counts of this clone. This chain uses TRBV5-4 with TRBJ2-7, with D possibly TRBD1 on 6 matching bases. The CDR3 loop spans 15 amino acids. V lost 2 bases to trimming and J lost 1 base, with 13 bases between them. Germline CDR1 is SGHNT and CDR2 is YYREEE (reference sequence). CDR3: CASSFPGTLSYEQYF. CDR3 bases: TGTGCCAGCAGCTTCCCCGGGACACTTTCCTACGAGCAGTACTTC.

The chain recombines TRBV10-3 with TRBJ1-2; tentatively, D is TRBD1 (6 bases). V gave up 0 bases and J gave up 5 bases, with 28 bases separating them. CDR3 length: 20 residues. Germline V lookup: CDR1 ENHRY, CDR2 SYGVKD. As DNA, the CDR3 is TGTGCCATCAGTGAGTCGAATGCCGGGACACCAGCCAACGGGCAATATGGCTACACCTTC. Translating gives CAISESNAGTPANGQYGYTF.

The rearrangement joins TRBV3-1 (or the pseudogene TRBV3-2) to TRBJ1-6; D not resolved. The CDR3 loop spans 16 amino acids. Germline V gene sequence: CDR1 LGHDT, CDR2 YNNKEL (reference sequence). Trimming left V 6 bases short and J 7 bases short, with 19 bases between. In DNA form, the CDR3 reads TGTGCCAGCAGTAACTTGGTCGCACGGAACAATTCACCCCTCCACTTT. Encoded protein: CASSNLVARNNSPLHF.